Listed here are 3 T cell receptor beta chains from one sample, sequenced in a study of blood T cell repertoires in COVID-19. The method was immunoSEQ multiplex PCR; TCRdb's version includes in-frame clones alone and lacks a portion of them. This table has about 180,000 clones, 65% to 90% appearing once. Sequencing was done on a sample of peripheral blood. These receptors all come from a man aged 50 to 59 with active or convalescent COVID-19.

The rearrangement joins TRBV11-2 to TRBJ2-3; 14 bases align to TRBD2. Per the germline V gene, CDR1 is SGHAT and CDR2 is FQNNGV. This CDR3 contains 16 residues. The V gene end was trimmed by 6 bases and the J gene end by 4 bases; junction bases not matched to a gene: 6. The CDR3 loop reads CASSSRTSGGSDTQYF. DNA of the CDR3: TGTGCCAGCAGTTCCCGGACTAGCGGGGGGTCAGATACGCAGTATTTT.

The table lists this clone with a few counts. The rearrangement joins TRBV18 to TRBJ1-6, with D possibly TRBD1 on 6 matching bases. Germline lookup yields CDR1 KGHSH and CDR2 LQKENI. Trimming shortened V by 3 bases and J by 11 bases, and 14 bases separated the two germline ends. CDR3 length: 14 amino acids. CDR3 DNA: TGTGCCAGCTCACCTAACAGGGAAAGTACACCCCTCCACTTT. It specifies CASSPNRESTPLHF.

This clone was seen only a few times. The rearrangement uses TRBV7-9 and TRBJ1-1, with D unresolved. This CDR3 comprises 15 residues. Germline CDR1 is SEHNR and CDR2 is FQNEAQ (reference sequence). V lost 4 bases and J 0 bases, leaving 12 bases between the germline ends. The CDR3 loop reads CASSSLPVMNTEAFF. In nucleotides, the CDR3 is TGTGCCAGCAGCTCACTCCCGGTCATGAACACTGAAGCTTTCTTT. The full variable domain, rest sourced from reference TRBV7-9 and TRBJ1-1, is DTGVSQNPRHKITKRGQNVTFRCDPISEHNRLYWYRQTLGQGPEFLTYFQNEAQLEKSRLLSDRFSAERPKGSFSTLEIQRTEQGDSAMYLCASSSLPVMNTEAFFGQGTRLTVV.